This record covers a single T cell receptor beta chain. The data derive from a study of molecular identifiers for immune sequencing clone quantification. The overall study: In replicates, the authors split RNA from approximately 20,000 or 98,000 naive CD8 cells five ways and sequenced four.

TCRdb called the PCR reads again in MiXCR, with one record for every CDR3 protein. The sample lists around 100,000 distinct CDR3 sequences, 30% to 45% occurring once. Trimming removed 7 bases from V and 4 bases from J; junction bases left unmatched: 12. Germline V CDR1 and CDR2: LNHDA, SQIVND (reference sequence). The CDR3 length is 16 residues. This receptor was taken from a human donor in good health. Some libraries in this study had Jurkat cell RNA spiked in. The chain couples TRBV19 to TRBJ1-1, with TRBD1 matching 10 bases. The sequenced material came from naive CD8+ T cells from blood, with Jurkat cell RNA spiked in. Noted subset: FACS-sorted CD8+CD4-CCR7+CD45RA+ naive T cells. The CDR3: CASTVGQGEFCTEAFF. DNA of the CDR3: TGTGCCAGTACCGTCGGACAGGGGGAGTTCTGCACTGAAGCTTTCTTT.